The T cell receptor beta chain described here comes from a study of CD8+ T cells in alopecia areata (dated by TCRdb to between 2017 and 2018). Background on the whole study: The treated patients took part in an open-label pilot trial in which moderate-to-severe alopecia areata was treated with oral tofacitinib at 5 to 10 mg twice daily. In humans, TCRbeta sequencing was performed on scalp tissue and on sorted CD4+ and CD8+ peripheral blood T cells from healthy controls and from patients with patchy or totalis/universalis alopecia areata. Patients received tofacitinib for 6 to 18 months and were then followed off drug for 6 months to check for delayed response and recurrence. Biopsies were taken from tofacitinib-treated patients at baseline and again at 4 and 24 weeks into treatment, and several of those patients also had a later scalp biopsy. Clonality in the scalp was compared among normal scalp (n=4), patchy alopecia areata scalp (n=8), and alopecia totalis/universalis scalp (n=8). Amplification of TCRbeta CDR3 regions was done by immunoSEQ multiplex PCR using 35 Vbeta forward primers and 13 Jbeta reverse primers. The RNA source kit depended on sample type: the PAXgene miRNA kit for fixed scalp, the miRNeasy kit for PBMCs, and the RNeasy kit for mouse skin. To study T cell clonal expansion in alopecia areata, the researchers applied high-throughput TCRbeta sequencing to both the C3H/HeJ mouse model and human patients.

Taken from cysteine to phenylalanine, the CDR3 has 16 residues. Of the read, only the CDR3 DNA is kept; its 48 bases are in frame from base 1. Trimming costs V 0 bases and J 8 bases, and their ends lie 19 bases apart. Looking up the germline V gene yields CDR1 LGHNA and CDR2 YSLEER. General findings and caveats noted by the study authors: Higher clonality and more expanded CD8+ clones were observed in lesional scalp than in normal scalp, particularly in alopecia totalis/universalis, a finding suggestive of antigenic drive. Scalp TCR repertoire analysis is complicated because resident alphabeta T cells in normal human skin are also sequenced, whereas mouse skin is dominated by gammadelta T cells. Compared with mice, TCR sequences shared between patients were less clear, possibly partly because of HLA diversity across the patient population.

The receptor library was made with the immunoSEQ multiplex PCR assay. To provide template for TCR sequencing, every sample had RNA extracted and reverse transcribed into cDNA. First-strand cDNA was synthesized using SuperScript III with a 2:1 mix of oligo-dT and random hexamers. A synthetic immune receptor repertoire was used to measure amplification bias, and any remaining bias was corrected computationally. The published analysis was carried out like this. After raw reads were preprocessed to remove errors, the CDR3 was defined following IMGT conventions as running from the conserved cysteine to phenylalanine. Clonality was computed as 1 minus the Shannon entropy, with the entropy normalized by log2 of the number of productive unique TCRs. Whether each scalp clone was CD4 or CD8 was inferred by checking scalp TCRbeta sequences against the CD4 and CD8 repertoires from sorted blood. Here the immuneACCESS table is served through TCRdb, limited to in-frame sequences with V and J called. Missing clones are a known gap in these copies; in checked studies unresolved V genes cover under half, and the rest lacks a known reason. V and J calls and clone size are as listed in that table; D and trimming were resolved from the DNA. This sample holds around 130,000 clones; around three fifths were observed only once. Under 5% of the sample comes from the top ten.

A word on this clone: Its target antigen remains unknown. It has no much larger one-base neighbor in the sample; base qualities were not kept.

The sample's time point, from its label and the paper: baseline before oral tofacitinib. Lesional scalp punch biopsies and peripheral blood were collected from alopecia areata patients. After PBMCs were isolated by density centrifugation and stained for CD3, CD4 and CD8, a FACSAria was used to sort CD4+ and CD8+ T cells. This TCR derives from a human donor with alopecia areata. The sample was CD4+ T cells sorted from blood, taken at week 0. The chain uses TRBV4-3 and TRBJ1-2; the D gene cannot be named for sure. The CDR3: CASSQDLEGSPPGYTF. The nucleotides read TGCGCCAGCAGCCAAGATCTCGAGGGATCCCCCCCCGGCTACACCTTC.